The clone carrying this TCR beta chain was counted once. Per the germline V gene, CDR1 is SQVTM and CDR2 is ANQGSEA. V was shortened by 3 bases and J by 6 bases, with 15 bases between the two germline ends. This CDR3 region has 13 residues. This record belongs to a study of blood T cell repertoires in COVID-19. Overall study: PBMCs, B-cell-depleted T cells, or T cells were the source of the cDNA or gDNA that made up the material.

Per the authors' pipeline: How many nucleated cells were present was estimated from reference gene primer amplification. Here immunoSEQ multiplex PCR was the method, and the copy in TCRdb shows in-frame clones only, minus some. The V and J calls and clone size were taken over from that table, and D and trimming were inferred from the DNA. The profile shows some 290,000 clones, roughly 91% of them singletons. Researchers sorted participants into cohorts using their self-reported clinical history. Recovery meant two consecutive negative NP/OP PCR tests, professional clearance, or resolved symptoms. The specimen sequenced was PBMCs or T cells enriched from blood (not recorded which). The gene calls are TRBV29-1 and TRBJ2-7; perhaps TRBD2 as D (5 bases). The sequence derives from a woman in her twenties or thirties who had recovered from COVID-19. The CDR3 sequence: CSVDPAEGREQYF. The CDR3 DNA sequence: TGCAGCGTTGATCCCGCTGAGGGCCGCGAGCAGTACTTC.